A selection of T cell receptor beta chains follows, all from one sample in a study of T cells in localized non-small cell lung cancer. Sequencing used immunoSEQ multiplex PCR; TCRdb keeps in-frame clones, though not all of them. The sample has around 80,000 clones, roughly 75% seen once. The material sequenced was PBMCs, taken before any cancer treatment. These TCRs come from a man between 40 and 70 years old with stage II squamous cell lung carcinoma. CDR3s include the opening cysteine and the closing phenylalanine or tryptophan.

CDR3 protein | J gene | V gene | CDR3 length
CASIRGVDNEQFF | TRBJ2-1 | TRBV21-1 | 13
CASHEINGREQPQHF | TRBJ1-5 | TRBV19 | 15
CASSLKRGAYNEQFF | TRBJ2-1 | TRBV5-1 | 15
CASRPTGSNEQYF | TRBJ2-7 | TRBV28 | 13
CASSLATSGWWEQFF | TRBJ2-1 | TRBV7-2 | 15
CASSYLGSGGNSPLHF | TRBJ1-6 | TRBV6-5 | 16
CASSFRRGEKLFF | TRBJ1-4 | TRBV11-1 | 13
CASSLGQGLYEQYF | TRBJ2-7 | TRBV13 | 14
CSTSDGFLGYNEQFF | TRBJ2-1 | TRBV29-1 | 15
CASSPRQNTEAFF | TRBJ1-1 | TRBV7-8 | 13
CASPLWGAANEKLFF | TRBJ1-4 | TRBV10-1 | 15
CASGADSSYNSPLHF | TRBJ1-6 | TRBV2 | 15
CASSVDYNEQFF | TRBJ2-1 | TRBV9 | 12
CASSQDIGYTF | TRBJ1-2 | TRBV19 | 11
CASGLGHSGGTGELFF | TRBJ2-2 | TRBV12-5 | 16
CASSLEASLGGGEQYF | TRBJ2-7 | TRBV7-9 | 16
CASSRGLAGGMETQYF | TRBJ2-5 | TRBV5-4 | 16
CASSLGTGRTDTQYF | TRBJ2-3 | TRBV7-7 | 15
CASSLYPEGTNSPLHF | TRBJ1-6 | TRBV5-5 | 16
CASSKQEVGEAFF | TRBJ1-1 | TRBV19 | 13
CASSLTAGDPGETQYF | TRBJ2-5 | TRBV11-1 | 16
CSVERASGVRGETQYF | TRBJ2-5 | TRBV29-1 | 16
CASSPGEQFF | TRBJ2-1 | TRBV6-6 | 10
CASSRPPDTQYF | TRBJ2-3 | TRBV11-3 | 12
CASSLALAGSTDTQYF | TRBJ2-3 | TRBV5-1 | 16
CASSQSTGLRGQPQHF | TRBJ1-5 | TRBV7-2 | 16
CATSSDRGRAYYGQFF | TRBJ2-1 | TRBV15 | 16
CASSREFSYEQYF | TRBJ2-7 | TRBV4-2 | 13
CASSWGQGGTEAFF | TRBJ1-1 | TRBV5-5 | 14
CASSSGGDITEAFF | TRBJ1-1 | TRBV7-3 | 14
CASSLIGQANQPQHF | TRBJ1-5 | TRBV28 | 15
CATSTAMNTEAFF | TRBJ1-1 | TRBV15 | 13
CAISGASGGVVTDTQYF | TRBJ2-3 | TRBV10-3 | 17
CASSYQGNGELFF | TRBJ2-2 | TRBV4-1 | 13
CASSEVWVGQGNTGELFF | TRBJ2-2 | TRBV6-1 | 18
CATLGQGSYEQYF | TRBJ2-7 | TRBV10-3 | 13
CASSLTGGVNQPQHF | TRBJ1-5 | TRBV5-1 | 15
CASSELMNTEAFF | TRBJ1-1 | TRBV6-6 | 13
CATSRGRLAGDQETQYF | TRBJ2-5 | TRBV15 | 17
CASSFGGQRAEAFF | TRBJ1-1 | TRBV27 | 14
CASSDRGRIAYNSPLHF | TRBJ1-6 | TRBV2 | 17
CAWSGAGFSQPQHF | TRBJ1-5 | TRBV30 | 14
CASSSTGGRYEQYF | TRBJ2-7 | TRBV5-1 | 14
CASSLEADNYGYTF | TRBJ1-2 | TRBV5-4 | 14
CSVEVGEGTEAFF | TRBJ1-1 | TRBV29-1 | 13
CASSLSSGTSYEQYF | TRBJ2-7 | TRBV5-4 | 15
CASSLRRPDTQYF | TRBJ2-3 | TRBV7-2 | 13
CASSLLTQSSYNEQFF | TRBJ2-1 | TRBV28 | 16
CASSYSEVLTGELFF | TRBJ2-2 | TRBV6-5 | 15